This T cell receptor (beta chain) appears in the sequencing data of a study of blood T cell repertoires in COVID-19. At the level of the study: COVID-19 samples from acute and convalescent phases originated in the United States, Italy and Spain.

Participants, about 18 to 100 years old, spanned fewer than 25 US areas. All recovered Cohort 3 donors got two negative PCRs, got clearance, or saw symptom resolution. Authors' analysis steps: Nucleated cell counts were estimated from reference gene primer amplification. Profiling relied on immunoSEQ multiplex PCR, and the TCRdb table lists in-frame clones only, not all of them. The V and J calls and the clone size are those of that table, but D and trimming were determined from the DNA. The repertoire has a few hundred thousand clones, roughly 87% of them found once; the top ten carry 8% to 9%. The CDR3 extends over 17 amino acids. Germline trimming cut 3 bases from V and 0 bases from J; bases unmatched to any gene: 7. CDR1 SGHRS and CDR2 YFSETQ come from the germline V gene.

The rearrangement uses TRBV5-1 and TRBJ2-1; 9 bases are a match to TRBD2. This clonotype originated in a young woman who had recovered from COVID-19. Sequencing was done on a sample of PBMCs or T cells enriched from blood (not recorded which). DNA for the CDR3: TGCGCCAGCAGCTCCGGACTAGCGAGGAGCTCCTACAATGAGCAGTTCTTC. This sequence encodes CASSSGLARSSYNEQFF.